The 18 T cell receptor beta chains below all came from one sample that was sequenced in a study of cytomegalovirus exposure and HLA in healthy donors. This PCR relied on a set of 60 Vbeta primers and 13 Jbeta primers. TCRdb keeps only in-frame clones here, not all; method: immunoSEQ multiplex PCR. The table for this sample gives about 41,000 clones. Sequenced input: PBMCs. The source of these receptors is a man in his thirties or forties in good health and CMV-seronegative.

The rearrangement links TRBV9 to TRBJ2-5, with a weak D call TRBD1 (5 bases). The J call may be faulty, since TRBJ2-7 better matches the DNA end. Germline V gene lookup returns CDR1 SGDLS and CDR2 YYNGEE. The CDR3 loop spans 15 amino acids. The CDR3 DNA reads TGTGCCAGCAGCGTAGGGCAGGGTGGCCTATACGAGCAGTACTTC. This encodes CASSVGQGGLYEQYF.

The chain combines TRBV19 with TRBJ2-7, with D unclear. The CDR3 has 14 residues. Trimming cost V 1 base and J 3 bases, with 10 bases left between them. CDR1 and CDR2 from the germline V gene are LNHDA and SQIVND (reference sequence). The DNA for the CDR3 is TGTGCCAGTAGTATAGGGGCAGTAAACTACGAGCAGTACTTC. Amino acid sequence: CASSIGAVNYEQYF.

The V gene is TRBV25-1, the J gene TRBJ2-1, with 8 bases identical to TRBD2. This CDR3 region has 14 residues. Germline V CDR1 and CDR2: MGHDK, SYGVNS. J lost 7 bases, V lost 6 bases, and 8 bases had no gene match. Written as DNA, the CDR3 is TGTGCCAGCAGGCCGGGACTAGTTGTTAATGAGCAGTTCTTC. Protein product: CASRPGLVVNEQFF.

The chain couples TRBV9 to TRBJ2-7, with D perhaps TRBD2 (5 bases). In germline, CDR1 is SGDLS, CDR2 YYNGEE. V lost 3 bases and J lost 2, with 18 bases in between. The CDR3 totals 16 residues. The CDR3 sequence: CASSASQTLDPYEQYF. CDR3 coding DNA: TGTGCCAGCAGCGCTAGCCAGACTTTGGACCCCTACGAGCAGTACTTC.

The chain links TRBV15 to TRBJ2-1; the match to TRBD2 covers 8 bases. Germline V lookup: CDR1 LNHNV, CDR2 YYDKDF (reference sequence). V gave up 5 bases and J gave up 5 bases; unmatched junction bases: 8. The CDR3 extends over 15 amino acids. CDR3 region: CATSSERGTDNEQFF. In DNA form, the CDR3 reads TGTGCCACCAGCTCGGAGCGGGGGACCGACAATGAGCAGTTCTTC.

The chain links TRBV5-6 to TRBJ1-2; 10 bases map to TRBD1. The ends lost 4 bases at V and 3 bases at J; junction bases unmatched: 6. Germline-derived CDR1 and CDR2 are SGHDT and YYEEEE. The CDR3 runs 15 residues. The CDR3 loop reads CASSRDGQGDYGYTF. CDR3 nucleotides: TGTGCCAGCAGCCGGGACGGACAGGGGGACTATGGCTACACCTTC.

In regard to this clone: The junction does not match germline at one end; this may be a read error. The chain links TRBV7-7 to TRBJ2-3; TRBD1 agrees at 10 bases. The CDR3 runs 16 residues. Germline lookup yields CDR1 SSHAT and CDR2 FNYEAQ (reference sequence). The DNA of the CDR3 is TGTGCTAGCAGCCCCTTCGGGACAGGGGTCCTGGATACGCAGTATTTT. It encodes CASSPFGTGVLDTQYF.

The CDR3 nucleotides read TGTGCCAGCAGTGAAGCGGTAGCGGGAGCAGATACGCAGTATTTT. It is translated as CASSEAVAGADTQYF. The chain is built from TRBV6-1 and TRBJ2-3, with 9 bases that match TRBD2. Germline V gene sequence: CDR1 MNHNS, CDR2 SASEGT. V shed 0 bases, J shed 4 bases, and the junction held 2 bases outside the gene matches. CDR3 length: 15 residues.

V is TRBV5-4 and J is TRBJ1-1; maybe TRBD1 (5 bases). Germline V lookup: CDR1 SGHNT, CDR2 YYREEE (reference sequence). The V gene lost 4 bases and the J gene lost 6 bases, with 25 bases spanning the gap. There are 17 residues in the CDR3. Here the CDR3 DNA reads TGTGCCAGCAGCCGACAAGTCAGGGAGGGATCTCTGGCTGAAGCTTTCTTT. Its protein product is CASSRQVREGSLAEAFF.

This sequence joins TRBV19 and TRBJ2-2, with D unresolved. CDR3 length: 14 residues. V lost 4 bases to trimming and J lost 3 bases, with 9 bases between them. Germline CDR1 and CDR2: LNHDA and SQIVND (reference sequence). CDR3 amino acids: CASSKLVDTGELFF. CDR3 nucleotide sequence: TGTGCCAGTAGTAAATTAGTGGACACCGGGGAGCTGTTTTTT.

This rearrangement joins TRBV5-1 to TRBJ2-7; D is uncertain. With 1 base removed from V and 2 bases from J, the gap between germline ends came to 7 bases. Germline CDR1 and CDR2: SGHRS and YFSETQ. The CDR3 length is 13 residues. CDR3 in amino acids: CASSLYPAYEQYF. The CDR3 DNA reads as TGCGCCAGCAGCTTGTACCCAGCCTACGAGCAGTACTTC.

The V call is TRBV18, the J call TRBJ2-5, with TRBD1 as a possible D gene (5 bases). CDR3 length: 13 amino acids. Trimming pared 2 bases from V and 3 bases from J, leaving 7 bases between. The germline V gene encodes CDR1 KGHSH and CDR2 LQKENI. CDR3 loop: CASSPLGEETQYF. Written as DNA, the CDR3 is TGTGCCAGCTCACCATTAGGGGAAGAGACCCAGTACTTC. Full variable domain (missing parts from reference TRBV18 and TRBJ2-5): NAGVMQNPRHLVRRRGQEARLRCSPMKGHSHVYWYRQLPEEGLKFMVYLQKENIIDESGMPKERFSAEFPKEGPSILRIQQVVRGDSAAYFCASSPLGEETQYFGPGTRLLVL.

A word on this clone: One junction end does not reproduce the germline sequence, and a read error may be involved. The CDR3 is CASSQGTGGQENQYF. CDR3 bases: TGCGCCAGCAGCCAAGGGACAGGGGGCCAAGAGAACCAGTACTTC. The rearrangement links TRBV4-1 to TRBJ2-5; 11 bases agree with TRBD1. There are 15 residues in the CDR3. Per germline, CDR1 MGHRA and CDR2 YSYEKL.

The gene calls are TRBV6-1 and TRBJ2-7; the match to TRBD1 covers 8 bases. V dropped 6 bases and J dropped 1; count of bases not matched to a gene: 2. The CDR3 has 13 residues. CDR1 and CDR2 from the germline V gene are MNHNS and SASEGT. The CDR3 here is CASSNRGSYEQYF. The CDR3 DNA is TGTGCCAGCAGCAACAGGGGGTCCTACGAGCAGTACTTC.

The J gene is TRBJ1-6, the V gene TRBV4-3, with TRBD1 as a possible D gene (6 bases). The CDR3 runs to 16 residues. V was shortened by 2 bases and J by 8 bases, with 16 bases between the two germline ends. Germline-derived CDR1 and CDR2 are LGHNA and YSLEER. As DNA, the CDR3 is TGCGCCAGCAGCCAAACCAGGGGTTTGATCCATTCACCCCTCCACTTT. Residues: CASSQTRGLIHSPLHF.

The CDR3 coding sequence is TGTGCCAGCAGTCTAGGACTAGCGGGAAACAATGAGCAGTTCTTC. Its protein is CASSLGLAGNNEQFF. The gene calls are TRBV27 and TRBJ2-1; 12 bases align to TRBD2. J was trimmed by 5 bases and V by 5 bases; bases with no gene match: 4. The CDR3 runs 15 residues. CDR1 is MNHEY, CDR2 SMNVEV, per germline (reference sequence).

The V call is TRBV5-1, the J call TRBJ2-7, with 10 bases lining up with TRBD1. The CDR3 length is 18 residues. The J segment lost 5 bases and the V segment lost 3 bases, leaving 17 bases of the junction unmatched. CDR1 and CDR2 (germline): SGHRS, YFSETQ. CDR3 in DNA: TGCGCCAGCAGCTCCGGGTGGGGTAAAGGGACAGGGGTGAACGAGCAGTACTTC. The encoded protein is CASSSGWGKGTGVNEQYF. The full variable domain, with the rest looked up from reference TRBV5-1 and TRBJ2-7, is KAGVTQTPRYLIKTRGQQVTLSCSPISGHRSVSWYQQTPGQGLQFLFEYFSETQRNKGNFPGRFSGRQFSNSRSEMNVSTLELGDSALYLCASSSGWGKGTGVNEQYFGPGTRLTVT.

The V call is TRBV6-1, the J call TRBJ2-7, with 9 bases identical to TRBD2. The CDR3 extends over 15 amino acids. Germline V gene data show CDR1 as MNHNS and CDR2 as SASEGT. The trim removed 1 base at V and 2 bases at J, leaving 3 bases unmatched. The CDR3 sequence is CASSEEAGGAYEQYF. Here the CDR3 DNA reads TGTGCCAGCAGTGAAGAAGCGGGGGGAGCCTACGAGCAGTACTTC.